This T cell receptor (beta chain) was sequenced in a study of cytomegalovirus exposure and HLA in healthy donors. Study observations and caveats: In a later analysis, TCR beta V- and J-gene trimming showed a link to a missense DCLRE1C variant. It was confirmed in vitro that three of the CMV-associated chains were specific for CMV antigens.

PCR primers comprised 60 Vbeta and 13 Jbeta primers. Assay: immunoSEQ multiplex PCR; the TCRdb copy retains only in-frame clones and omits some. Of around 180,000 clones in the sample, 75% to 90% were seen once. Comments on this clone: Antigen: not known.

In germline, CDR1 is MGHRA, CDR2 YSYEKL. There are 15 residues in the CDR3. V dropped 2 bases and J dropped 4; count of bases not matched to a gene: 5. This rearrangement joins TRBV4-1 to TRBJ1-5, with 7 nucleotides matching TRBD1. Sequenced input: PBMCs. The clonotype comes from a boy under 10 years old in good health and CMV-seronegative. CDR3 residues: CASSQRTGENQPQHF. Here the CDR3 DNA reads TGCGCCAGCAGCCAACGGACAGGTGAAAATCAGCCCCAGCATTTT.